Presented here are 19 T cell receptor beta chains from one specimen sequenced in a study of T cell responses to AZD1222 COVID-19 vaccine. TCRdb keeps only in-frame clones here, not all; method: immunoSEQ multiplex PCR. Of 110,000 to 150,000 clones in the sample, under 95% are singletons; the top ten hold 1.5% to 2.5%. This specimen was peripheral blood, taken 28 days after the second AZD1222 dose. All receptors derive from an adult who received the AZD1222 COVID-19 vaccine.

The chain combines TRBV5-6 with TRBJ1-6; 7 bases are shared with TRBD1. The germline V gene has CDR1 SGHDT and CDR2 YYEEEE. The junction had 9 bases not matched to a gene; V was cut back by 0 bases and J by 6 bases. CDR3 length equals 17 residues. The CDR3 spells CASSLAERQGPNSPLHF. CDR3 sequence (DNA): TGTGCCAGCAGCTTGGCCGAGAGACAGGGACCTAATTCACCCCTCCACTTT.

The rearrangement joins TRBV19 to TRBJ2-1; TRBD2 aligns across 9 bases. This CDR3 is built from 15 residues. The ends lost 5 bases at V and 2 bases at J; junction bases unmatched: 4. Germline lookup yields CDR1 LNHDA and CDR2 SQIVND (reference sequence). The CDR3: CASSSSGMAYNEQFF. In DNA form, the CDR3 reads TGTGCCAGTAGTTCTAGCGGGATGGCCTACAATGAGCAGTTCTTC.

The chain uses TRBV2 and TRBJ1-4; D unresolved. V lost 8 bases and J 5 bases, leaving 15 bases between the germline ends. Germline V lookup: CDR1 SNHLY, CDR2 FYNNEI. This CDR3 spans 14 amino acids. CDR3 sequence reads: CASRLTEVNEKLFF. CDR3 nucleotides: TGTGCCAGCCGACTCACAGAAGTGAATGAAAAACTGTTTTTT.

The CDR3 loop reads CASSAHEQFF. Here the CDR3 DNA reads TGTGCCAGCAGCGCGCATGAGCAGTTCTTC. V usage is TRBV12-3 or TRBV12-4 and J usage is TRBJ2-1; D unclear. Trimming left V 6 bases short and J 8 bases short, with 5 bases between. The length of the CDR3 is 10 residues.

The rearrangement uses TRBV10-3 and TRBJ2-7, with 9 bases lining up with TRBD2. The CDR3 consists of 15 residues. V lost 3 bases to trimming and J lost 4 bases; unmatched junction nucleotides: 7. Germline V CDR1 and CDR2: ENHRY, SYGVKD. The CDR3 here is CAISDQIAGAYEQYF. The CDR3 DNA follows: TGTGCCATCAGTGACCAGATAGCGGGAGCGTACGAGCAGTACTTC.

CDR3 sequence reads: CASSSAPNSAGNTIYF. In DNA form, the CDR3 reads TGCGCCAGCAGCTCGGCGCCGAACTCTGCTGGAAACACCATATATTTT. The V gene is TRBV5-1, the J gene TRBJ1-3; no clear D. Germline assignment: CDR1 SGHRS and CDR2 YFSETQ. Trimming left V 3 bases short and J 2 bases short, with 15 bases between. The CDR3 extends over 16 amino acids.

The chain joins TRBV27 to TRBJ2-2; D not resolved. V gave up 2 bases and J gave up 3 bases, with 10 bases separating them. The CDR3 runs 15 residues. Germline loops: CDR1 MNHEY, CDR2 SMNVEV (reference sequence). CDR3 bases: TGTGCCAGCAGTTTAGGCAGGTCCTACACCGGGGAGCTGTTTTTT. Translating gives CASSLGRSYTGELFF.

The chain joins TRBV25-1 to TRBJ1-1, with 7 bases matching TRBD1. The V and J ends lost 8 bases and 6 bases, in that order; junction bases with no gene match: 12. CDR1 and CDR2 (germline): MGHDK, SYGVNS. The CDR3 has 14 residues. The CDR3 bases are TGTGCCAGCGCTTTACAGGGGCGGAGCGCTGAAGCTTTCTTT. Translation: CASALQGRSAEAFF.

V and J are TRBV3-1 (or the pseudogene TRBV3-2) and TRBJ2-1; the match to TRBD2 covers 9 bases. The V gene's germline CDR1 is LGHDT and CDR2 YNNKEL (reference sequence). Trimming cost V 4 bases and J 7 bases; bases outside gene matches: 14. The CDR3 sequence is 17 residues long. The CDR3 protein is CASSPAGRGGLKNEQFF. The DNA of the CDR3 is TGTGCCAGCAGCCCGGCGGGGCGGGGGGGCCTTAAGAATGAGCAGTTCTTC.

The CDR3 coding sequence is TGCAGCGTTGGTCGCGGTAACACTGAAGCTTTCTTT. The encoded protein is CSVGRGNTEAFF. This chain uses TRBV29-1 with TRBJ1-1, with D uncertain. This CDR3 has 12 residues. The ends were cut back, 4 bases at V and 2 bases at J, with 8 bases in the middle. CDR1 and CDR2 from the germline V gene are SQVTM and ANQGSEA.

In its sample, this clone was seen a few times. The chain recombines TRBV19 with TRBJ1-1, with D perhaps matching TRBD1 (5 bases). The CDR3 is 14 residues long. Trimming took off 4 bases at V and 5 bases at J, with 14 bases between the two ends. Germline V lookup: CDR1 LNHDA, CDR2 SQIVND (reference sequence). CDR3 nucleotide sequence: TGTGCCAGTAGTAGAGAGGGGAAGGGGACTGAAGCTTTCTTT. It encodes CASSREGKGTEAFF.

This clone occurred once. This rearrangement joins TRBV4-2 to TRBJ1-5; D is uncertain. V lost 0 bases, J lost 6 bases, and 12 bases lay in between. Looked up from germline, CDR1 is LGHNA and CDR2 is YNFKEQ. The CDR3 contains 15 residues. The DNA of the CDR3 is TGTGCCAGCAGCCAAGATATGGTTTCGGGTCAGCCCCAGCATTTT. It is translated as CASSQDMVSGQPQHF.

This chain joins TRBV19 and TRBJ1-6; 7 bases map to TRBD1. Germline loops: CDR1 LNHDA, CDR2 SQIVND (reference sequence). The CDR3 runs 16 residues. V lost 3 bases, J lost 4 bases, and 6 bases stayed unmatched. The CDR3 DNA is TGTGCCAGTAGTATCGGGACAGATTATTATAATTCACCCCTCCACTTT. This sequence encodes CASSIGTDYYNSPLHF.

J is TRBJ1-2 and V is TRBV27, with D maybe TRBD1 (5 bases). The V gene's germline CDR1 is MNHEY and CDR2 SMNVEV (reference sequence). This CDR3 is built from 12 residues. Trimming took off 9 bases at V and 4 bases at J, with 12 bases between the two ends. The CDR3 loop reads CARAQGPYGYTF. The CDR3 DNA reads TGTGCCAGGGCTCAGGGTCCCTATGGCTACACCTTC.

The CDR3 DNA reads as TGTGCCACCAGCCTAGCGGGAGGGCCTGTAGAGACCCAGTACTTC. This encodes CATSLAGGPVETQYF. The rearrangement joins TRBV15 to TRBJ2-5, with 12 positions matching TRBD2. The J segment lost 4 bases and the V segment lost 5 bases, leaving 5 bases of the junction unmatched. The germline gives CDR1 LNHNV, CDR2 YYDKDF (reference sequence). This CDR3 comprises 15 residues.

This sequence joins TRBV5-4 and TRBJ1-1, with 8 bases matching TRBD1. With 3 bases clipped from V and 2 bases from J, the junction kept 6 bases outside the gene matches. The CDR3 has 15 amino acids. Germline loops: CDR1 SGHNT, CDR2 YYREEE (reference sequence). The CDR3 loop is CASSYHDRGNTEAFF. The CDR3 DNA is TGTGCCAGCAGCTACCATGACAGGGGCAACACTGAAGCTTTCTTT.

The chain recombines TRBV5-1 with TRBJ1-2; 11 bases line up with TRBD1. The CDR3 runs to 17 residues. Looked up from germline, CDR1 is SGHRS and CDR2 is YFSETQ. V dropped 3 bases and J dropped 1; count of bases not matched to a gene: 8. The DNA of the CDR3 is TGCGCCAGCAGCTGGGGGACAGGGGGTTTTCTTAACTATGGCTACACCTTC. It codes for CASSWGTGGFLNYGYTF.

The chain joins TRBV27 to TRBJ2-7; unclear D gene. Trimming removed 6 bases at V and 2 bases at J, with 8 bases between. The CDR3 has 12 amino acids. From germline, CDR1 is MNHEY and CDR2 SMNVEV (reference sequence). The CDR3 region has the DNA TGTGCCAGCAGGCACACCCCCTACGAGCAGTACTTC. Translated, it gives CASRHTPYEQYF.

The J gene is TRBJ2-1, the V gene TRBV10-3; D is perhaps TRBD1 or TRBD2 (6 bases each). Germline V CDR1 and CDR2: ENHRY, SYGVKD. V was pared by 7 bases and J by 7 bases, with 17 bases between. There are 14 residues in the CDR3. The CDR3 is CAIKAQGRWNEQFF. Here the CDR3 DNA reads TGTGCCATCAAGGCTCAGGGGAGGTGGAATGAGCAGTTCTTC.